This T cell receptor (beta chain) was recorded in a study of T cell responses to AZD1222 COVID-19 vaccine. General study points: Females made up more of the donors, who were largely white British, and clonal diversity may have come out too low. Rises in breadth and depth of Spike-specific TCRs came after two AZD1222 doses. With dominance at 160-218 and 743-854, vaccine-associated CD4 TCRs spanned spike. Of the AZD1222 recipients, only 6 or 7 were seropositive at baseline.

The CDR3 is made up of 15 amino acids. V was trimmed by 4 bases and J by 1 base, leaving 13 bases between them. From germline, CDR1 is LGHDT and CDR2 YNNKEL (reference sequence). TCRdb's copy holds only in-frame clones and misses some; the assay was immunoSEQ multiplex PCR. The table lists some 200,000 clones, around 94% of them singletons. Comment on this clone: The antigen remains undetermined.

This rearrangement joins TRBV3-1 (or the pseudogene TRBV3-2) to TRBJ1-2; D is possibly TRBD1 (6 bases). This receptor was taken from an adult who received the MenACWY meningococcal vaccine as a control. Source: peripheral blood, taken 28 days after the second dose of the MenACWY control vaccine. CDR3 nucleotide sequence: TGTGCCAGCAGCCCCACGGGGGCTCTTAACTATGGCTACACCTTC. This translates into CASSPTGALNYGYTF.